The sequence of this T cell receptor (beta chain) was determined in a study of shared clonotypes between healthy human individuals. Data came from immunoSEQ multiplex PCR; TCRdb stores just in-frame clones and leaves some out. This sample has 850,000 to 1,200,000 clones, with about 76% found just once. The CDR3 is made up of 17 amino acids. V shed 3 bases and J shed 4 bases, with 22 bases lying between them. CDR1 is SEHNR and CDR2 is FQNEAQ in the germline V gene (reference sequence). The sample comprised memory CD4+ T cells sorted from blood. The subset is: CD45RA-negative fraction. The V and J genes are TRBV7-9 and TRBJ2-7; D is perhaps TRBD1 (6 bases). The source is a man aged 18 to 35 in good health. CDR3 protein: CASSFYRVGKGRYEQYF. CDR3 sequence (DNA): TGTGCCAGCAGCTTTTACAGGGTGGGAAAAGGGCGATACGAGCAGTACTTC.